The 30 T cell receptor beta chains reported below all come from one sample, sequenced in a study of blood T cell repertoires in COVID-19. The data were produced by immunoSEQ multiplex PCR, yet TCRdb's version contains in-frame clones alone and is incomplete. The sample gives fewer than 400,000 clones, about nine tenths of which show up once; approximately 2.9% is in the top ten. Sequenced input: peripheral blood. The receptors were sampled from a woman aged 30 to 39 with COVID-19, enrolled during active disease.

V usage is TRBV10-2 and J usage is TRBJ2-1; TRBD2 aligns across 13 bases. The ends lost 4 bases at V and 0 bases at J; junction bases unmatched: 12. Germline values: CDR1 WSHSY, CDR2 SAAADI. This CDR3 has 20 residues. This chain's CDR3 is CASSAPGLAGVSSSYNEQFF. The DNA of the CDR3 is TGCGCCAGCAGTGCACCCGGACTAGCGGGAGTAAGCAGCTCCTACAATGAGCAGTTCTTC.

The rearrangement uses TRBV5-1 and TRBJ1-2; possible D gene TRBD1, 6 bases. CDR3 length equals 13 residues. The ends were cut back, 1 base at V and 8 bases at J, with 12 bases in the middle. The V gene's germline CDR1 is SGHRS and CDR2 YFSETQ. This CDR3 reads CASSLNRDRGYTF. The CDR3, as DNA: TGCGCCAGCAGCTTGAACAGGGATCGCGGCTACACCTTC.

In this sample, this clone turned up a few times. Other DNA sequences of this sample code for an identical CDR3. This chain connects TRBV5-8 to TRBJ2-3, with 15 bases fitting TRBD2. Looked up from germline, CDR1 is SGHTS and CDR2 is YDEGEE. The CDR3 runs to 17 residues. Losses at the gene ends were 1 base for V and 3 bases for J; bases not matched to a gene: 3. The CDR3 sequence: CASSLNGLAGGTDTQYF. The CDR3 DNA follows: TGTGCCAGCAGCTTGAACGGACTAGCGGGAGGGACAGATACGCAGTATTTT.

CDR3 in DNA: TGTGCCAGCAGCTTACGCGGGAGGGTTCAAAATAAGCAGTTCTTC. It codes for CASSLRGRVQNKQFF. The V gene is TRBV7-2, the J gene TRBJ2-1; 9 positions match TRBD2. V shed 2 bases and J 11 bases; nucleotides not matched to a gene: 10. The CDR3 has 15 residues. Germline CDR1 SGHTA, CDR2 FQGNSA.

The genes are TRBV28 and TRBJ1-2; D is unclear. The V gene lost 3 bases and the J gene lost 4 bases, with 12 bases spanning the gap. Per the germline V gene, CDR1 is MDHEN and CDR2 is SYDVKM. The length of the CDR3 is 14 residues. The CDR3 DNA is TGTGCCAGCAGTTTGAGGGAAAGAGGCTATGGCTACACCTTC. Protein: CASSLRERGYGYTF.

The chain uses TRBV20-1 and TRBJ1-1; D remains ambiguous. CDR3 length: 15 amino acids. Germline V gene data show CDR1 as DFQATT and CDR2 as SNEGSKA (reference sequence). The germline V and J ends were trimmed by 3 bases and 1 base, with 15 bases remaining between them. The CDR3 sequence: CSASIGGQSNTEAFF. The CDR3 DNA sequence: TGCAGTGCTAGTATAGGTGGGCAGTCGAACACTGAAGCTTTCTTT.

The V call is TRBV27, the J call TRBJ2-7; 9 bases map to TRBD1. CDR1 is MNHEY and CDR2 is SMNVEV in the germline V gene (reference sequence). The V and J ends lost 7 bases and 7 bases, in that order; junction bases with no gene match: 14. The CDR3 runs 15 residues. The CDR3 DNA reads as TGTGCCAGCACCAAAGGACAGGGGACTATGGGTGAGCAGTACTTC. It yields the protein CASTKGQGTMGEQYF.

The V call is TRBV5-5, the J call TRBJ2-3; 12 bases agree with TRBD2. Looked up from germline, CDR1 is SGHKS and CDR2 is YYEKEE (reference sequence). The junction had 2 bases not matched to a gene; V was cut back by 2 bases and J by 1 base. CDR3 size: 16 residues. CDR3 sequence (DNA): TGTGCCAGCAGCTTACTAGCGGGAGGACGCACAGATACGCAGTATTTT. As protein: CASSLLAGGRTDTQYF.

The rearrangement joins TRBV29-1 to TRBJ2-5; tentatively, D is TRBD1 (6 bases). The V gene lost 7 bases and the J gene lost 1 base, with 10 bases spanning the gap. Per the germline V gene, CDR1 is SQVTM and CDR2 is ANQGSEA. The CDR3 spans 12 residues. CDR3 sequence reads: CSGQGSQETQYF. The CDR3 bases are TGCAGCGGTCAGGGGTCCCAAGAGACCCAGTACTTC.

The V and J genes are TRBV19 and TRBJ2-5; possible D gene TRBD2, 5 bases. V was clipped by 3 bases and J by 5 bases, with 10 bases between them. This CDR3 contains 13 residues. Germline CDR1 reads LNHDA; CDR2 reads SQIVND (reference sequence). CDR3 loop: CASSILARETQYF. CDR3 DNA: TGTGCCAGTAGTATTCTAGCACGCGAGACCCAGTACTTC.

This chain joins TRBV11-2 and TRBJ1-1; TRBD1 agrees at 7 bases. Per germline, CDR1 SGHAT and CDR2 FQNNGV. The CDR3 contains 18 residues. Trimming took 4 bases from V and 0 from J; bases not matched to a gene: 14. CDR3 protein: CASSWQYGDSHLNTEAFF. CDR3 in DNA: TGTGCCAGCAGCTGGCAGTACGGGGACAGCCACTTGAACACTGAAGCTTTCTTT.

The chain uses TRBV3-1 (or the pseudogene TRBV3-2) and TRBJ2-2; possibly TRBD2 for D (5 bases). CDR1 and CDR2 (germline): LGHDT, YNNKEL (reference sequence). V was pared by 4 bases and J by 7 bases, with 10 bases between. The CDR3 sequence is 13 residues long. CDR3 sequence (DNA): TGTGCCAGCAGCCCCCCGGGGAGCGGGGAGCTGTTTTTT. This encodes CASSPPGSGELFF.

This rearrangement joins TRBV7-9 to TRBJ1-4, with D uncertain. The CDR3 is 15 amino acids. V was clipped by 1 base and J by 3 bases, with 9 bases between them. In germline, CDR1 is SEHNR, CDR2 FQNEAQ (reference sequence). In DNA form, the CDR3 reads TGTGCCAGCAGCTTAGGGAGTCTTGCTAATGAAAAACTGTTTTTT. This translates into CASSLGSLANEKLFF.

The gene calls are TRBV6-5 and TRBJ1-2; tentative D call: TRBD1 (5 bases). Germline V gene data show CDR1 as MNHEY and CDR2 as SVGAGI. This CDR3 comprises 12 residues. CDR3 DNA sequence: TGTGTTTCGGGGGGGTTTGTCTATGGCTACACCTTC. Residues: CVSGGFVYGYTF.

The sample holds a few counts of this clone. The chain uses TRBV28 and TRBJ2-1; maybe TRBD1 (6 bases). The V gene lost 5 bases and the J gene lost 2 bases, with 16 bases spanning the gap. The CDR3 length is 16 residues. CDR1 MDHEN and CDR2 SYDVKM come from the germline V gene. CDR3 loop: CASSLGKTGTYNEQFF. The CDR3 nucleotides read TGTGCCAGCAGTCTAGGGAAAACAGGGACCTACAATGAGCAGTTCTTC.

The V call is TRBV20-1, the J call TRBJ2-5; D is possibly TRBD2 (6 bases). V was clipped by 3 bases and J by 2 bases, with 19 bases between them. The CDR3 contains 16 residues. Germline-derived CDR1 and CDR2 are DFQATT and SNEGSKA (reference sequence). The CDR3: CSASPLGGEKQETQYF. The CDR3 DNA reads as TGCAGTGCTAGTCCCCTGGGGGGAGAAAAGCAAGAGACCCAGTACTTC.

The V call is TRBV30, the J call TRBJ1-5; 8 bases agree with TRBD1. Germline lookup yields CDR1 GTSNPN and CDR2 SVGIG (reference sequence). V dropped 2 bases and J dropped 2; count of bases not matched to a gene: 2. This CDR3 spans 14 amino acids. CDR3 region: CAWSRTGRNQPQHF. CDR3 DNA sequence: TGTGCCTGGAGTAGGACAGGGCGCAATCAGCCCCAGCATTTT.

This clone came up once. The gene calls are TRBV18 and TRBJ2-1, with 9 positions matching TRBD1. This CDR3 contains 15 residues. From germline, CDR1 is KGHSH and CDR2 LQKENI. V was clipped by 2 bases and J by 9 bases; unmatched bases: 8. CDR3 bases: TGTGCCAGCTCACCAGGCTCCACAGGGGGCGGTGAGCAGTTCTTC. This translates into CASSPGSTGGGEQFF.

The chain combines TRBV29-1 with TRBJ2-7; TRBD2 matches 9 bases. The CDR3 has 13 amino acids. V was clipped by 4 bases and J by 5 bases; unmatched bases: 6. In germline, CDR1 is SQVTM, CDR2 ANQGSEA. The CDR3 reads CSVGSGSGNEQYF. Here the CDR3 DNA reads TGCAGCGTTGGTAGCGGGAGTGGGAACGAGCAGTACTTC.

The chain couples TRBV28 to TRBJ1-1, with D perhaps matching TRBD1 (6 bases). Germline CDR1 is MDHEN and CDR2 is SYDVKM. V lost 5 bases to trimming and J lost 1 base, with 14 bases between them. The CDR3 runs to 15 residues. CDR3: CASSPYRETNTEAFF. CDR3 DNA: TGTGCCAGCAGTCCATACAGGGAGACGAACACTGAAGCTTTCTTT.

The gene calls are TRBV7-9 and TRBJ2-1; 11 nucleotides agree with TRBD2. This CDR3 comprises 15 residues. Germline CDR1 and CDR2: SEHNR and FQNEAQ (reference sequence). The V gene end was trimmed by 4 bases and the J gene end by 4 bases; junction bases not matched to a gene: 3. The CDR3 region is CASSSGTSGYNEQFF. CDR3 in DNA: TGTGCCAGCAGCTCCGGGACTAGCGGTTACAATGAGCAGTTCTTC.

The chain couples TRBV28 to TRBJ1-4, with TRBD1 as a possible D gene (6 bases). Germline CDR1 and CDR2: MDHEN and SYDVKM. The CDR3 runs to 13 residues. Trimming pared 9 bases from V and 6 bases from J, leaving 14 bases between. The CDR3 reads CASCRTVDEKLFF. CDR3 in DNA: TGTGCCAGTTGTCGGACAGTCGATGAAAAACTGTTTTTT.

The chain is built from TRBV19 and TRBJ2-5; D is unresolved. Per the germline V gene, CDR1 is LNHDA and CDR2 is SQIVND (reference sequence). The CDR3 spans 13 residues. V shed 4 bases and J shed 4 bases, with 10 bases lying between them. CDR3 loop: CASSRSGGETQYF. Here the CDR3 DNA reads TGTGCCAGTAGTAGGTCAGGTGGAGAGACCCAGTACTTC.

The table lists this clone with a few counts. The V and J genes are TRBV6-6 and TRBJ2-7; 9 bases agree with TRBD2. This CDR3 is 15 amino acids long. The trim removed 2 bases at V and 0 bases at J, leaving 2 bases unmatched. Germline V gives CDR1 MNHNY, CDR2 SVGAGI (reference sequence). The CDR3 DNA reads as TGTGCCAGCAGTTACCCTAGCGGGAACTCCTACGAGCAGTACTTC. Translating it yields CASSYPSGNSYEQYF.

The rearrangement links TRBV30 to TRBJ1-3, with D hard to call. The V gene's germline CDR1 is GTSNPN and CDR2 SVGIG (reference sequence). V lost 0 bases and J lost 1, with 7 bases in between. The CDR3 is made up of 14 amino acids. CDR3 residues: CAWSVTGSGNTIYF. The CDR3 region has the DNA TGTGCCTGGAGTGTAACGGGGTCTGGAAACACCATATATTTT.

V gene TRBV30 combines with J gene TRBJ1-1, with TRBD1 as a possible D gene (5 bases). Germline values: CDR1 GTSNPN, CDR2 SVGIG (reference sequence). V shed 0 bases and J shed 0 bases, with 8 bases lying between them. This CDR3 comprises 14 residues. The CDR3 sequence is CAWSVPGMNTEAFF. The CDR3 DNA is TGTGCCTGGAGTGTTCCAGGGATGAACACTGAAGCTTTCTTT. Together with reference TRBV30 and TRBJ1-1, the CDR3 gives the full variable domain: SQTIHQWPATLVQPVGSPLSLECTVEGTSNPNLYWYRQAAGRGLQLLFYSVGIGQISSEVPQNLSASRPQDRQFILSSKKLLLSDSGFYLCAWSVPGMNTEAFFGQGTRLTVV.

The rearrangement joins TRBV5-4 to TRBJ1-4; D is unresolved. CDR3 length: 15 residues. CDR1 SGHNT and CDR2 YYREEE come from the germline V gene (reference sequence). The V gene lost 5 bases and the J gene lost 3 bases, with 14 bases spanning the gap. The CDR3 loop reads CASRAAGESNEKLFF. CDR3 bases: TGTGCCAGCAGAGCCGCAGGCGAGTCTAATGAAAAACTGTTTTTT.

V usage is TRBV6-1 and J usage is TRBJ1-2, with 12 bases matching TRBD1. The V segment lost 1 base and the J segment 8 bases; nucleotides outside the gene matches: 8. The CDR3 has 16 amino acids. Germline-derived CDR1 and CDR2 are MNHNS and SASEGT. CDR3 sequence: CASSEGPGTGGRGYTF. The CDR3 nucleotides read TGTGCCAGCAGTGAAGGCCCCGGGACAGGGGGCAGGGGCTACACCTTC.

The chain joins TRBV5-4 to TRBJ1-1; 7 bases fit TRBD1. Per the germline V gene, CDR1 is SGHNT and CDR2 is YYREEE (reference sequence). The CDR3 loop spans 16 amino acids. J gave up 4 bases and V 3 bases, and 12 bases lay outside the gene matches. The CDR3 region is CASSSVPRQGFTEAFF. CDR3 nucleotide sequence: TGTGCCAGCAGCTCGGTCCCGCGACAGGGCTTCACTGAAGCTTTCTTT.

V and J are TRBV7-9 and TRBJ1-2; D ambiguous. V was clipped by 2 bases and J by 2 bases, with 6 bases between them. Germline V gene lookup returns CDR1 SEHNR and CDR2 FQNEAQ (reference sequence). CDR3 length: 13 amino acids. CDR3 in DNA: TGTGCCAGCAGCTTAAAAGCAAACTATGGCTACACCTTC. The encoded protein is CASSLKANYGYTF.